This entry describes one T cell receptor beta chain. Losses at the gene ends were 1 base for V and 4 bases for J; bases not matched to a gene: 6. The germline CDR1 and CDR2 sequences are SGHTA and FQGNSA. The CDR3 consists of 15 residues. Authors' data handling: Reference gene primer amplification yielded estimated nucleated cell counts. Data came from immunoSEQ multiplex PCR; TCRdb stores just in-frame clones and leaves some out. The DNA gave D and trimming, while V, J and clone size come from that table. The sample lists 150,000 to 200,000 clones, more than 75% occurring once. This sample stems from a study of blood T cell repertoires in COVID-19. Study background: Both acute and convalescent COVID-19 samples were obtained from the United States, Italy and Spain.

The V gene is TRBV7-2, the J gene TRBJ2-7; 8 bases agree with TRBD2. The sample taken for sequencing was peripheral blood. This TCR derives from a human donor in a cohort sampled during active COVID-19. The CDR3 nucleotides are TGTGCCAGCAGCTTAGTCGGGAGGGCCGGTTACGAGCAGTACTTC. This translates into CASSLVGRAGYEQYF.